This T cell receptor (beta chain) was documented in a study of T cell responses to AZD1222 COVID-19 vaccine. General observations from the study: Reportedly, nearly half the spike-specific TCRs target unmutated variant regions. After two AZD1222 doses, spike-specific TCR breadth and depth rose versus day 0. Clonal diversity was possibly underestimated, and white British individuals and females predominated among donors.

Method: immunoSEQ multiplex PCR; TCRdb's copy keeps in-frame clones and lacks some. There are roughly 93,000 clones in the sample; roughly nine tenths occur only once, and 2.8% lies in the top ten. About this clone itself: The target antigen is unknown.

V was trimmed by 4 bases and J by 7 bases, leaving 15 bases between them. The CDR3 spans 15 residues. The germline CDR1 and CDR2 sequences are SGDLS and YYNGEE. The V gene is TRBV9, the J gene TRBJ1-6; D possibly corresponds to TRBD1 (5 bases). Sequencing used peripheral blood, obtained on day 0 of MenACWY control vaccination. This sequence was found in an adult in good health. The CDR3 protein is CASSSVGELNSPLHF. Here the CDR3 DNA reads TGTGCCAGCAGCTCGGTGGGGGAATTGAATTCACCCCTCCACTTT.